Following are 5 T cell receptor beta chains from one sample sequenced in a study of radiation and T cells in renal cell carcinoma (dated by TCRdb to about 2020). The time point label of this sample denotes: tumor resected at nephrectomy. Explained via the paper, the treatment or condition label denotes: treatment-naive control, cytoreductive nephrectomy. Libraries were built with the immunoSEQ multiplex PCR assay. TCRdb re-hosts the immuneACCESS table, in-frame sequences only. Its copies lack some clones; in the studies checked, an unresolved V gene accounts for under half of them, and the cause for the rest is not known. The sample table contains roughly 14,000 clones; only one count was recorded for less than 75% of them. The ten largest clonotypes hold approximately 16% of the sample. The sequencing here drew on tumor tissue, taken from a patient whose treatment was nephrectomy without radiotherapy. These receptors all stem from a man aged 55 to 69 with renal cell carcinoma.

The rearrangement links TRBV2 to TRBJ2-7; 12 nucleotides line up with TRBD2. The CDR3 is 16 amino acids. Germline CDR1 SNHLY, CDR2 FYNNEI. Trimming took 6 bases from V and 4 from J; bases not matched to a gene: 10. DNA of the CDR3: TGTGCCAGCAGGGGGACTAGCGGGCCCACACAATACGAGCAGTACTTC. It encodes CASRGTSGPTQYEQYF.

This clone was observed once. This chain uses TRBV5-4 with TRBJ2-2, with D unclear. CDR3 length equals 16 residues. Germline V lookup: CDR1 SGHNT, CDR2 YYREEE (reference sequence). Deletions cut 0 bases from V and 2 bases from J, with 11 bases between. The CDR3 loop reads CASSLAPAENTGELFF. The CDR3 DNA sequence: TGTGCCAGCAGCTTGGCTCCGGCCGAAAACACCGGGGAGCTGTTTTTT. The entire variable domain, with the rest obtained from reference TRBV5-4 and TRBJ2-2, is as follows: ETGVTQSPTHLIKTRGQQVTLRCSSQSGHNTVSWYQQALGQGPQFIFQYYREEENGRGNFPPRFSGLQFPNYSSELNVNALELDDSALYLCASSLAPAENTGELFFGEGSRLTVL.

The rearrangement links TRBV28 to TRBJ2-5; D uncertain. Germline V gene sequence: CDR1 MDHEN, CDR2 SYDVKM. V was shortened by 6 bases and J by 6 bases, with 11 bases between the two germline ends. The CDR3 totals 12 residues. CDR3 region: CASSQVRKTQYF. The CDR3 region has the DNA TGTGCCAGCAGCCAAGTCCGGAAGACCCAGTACTTC.

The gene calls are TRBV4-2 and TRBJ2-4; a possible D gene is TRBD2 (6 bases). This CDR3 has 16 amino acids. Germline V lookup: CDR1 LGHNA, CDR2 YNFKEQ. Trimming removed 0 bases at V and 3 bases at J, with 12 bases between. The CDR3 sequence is CASSQDLGGGKNIQYF. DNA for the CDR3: TGTGCCAGCAGCCAAGATCTGGGGGGAGGCAAAAACATTCAGTACTTC.

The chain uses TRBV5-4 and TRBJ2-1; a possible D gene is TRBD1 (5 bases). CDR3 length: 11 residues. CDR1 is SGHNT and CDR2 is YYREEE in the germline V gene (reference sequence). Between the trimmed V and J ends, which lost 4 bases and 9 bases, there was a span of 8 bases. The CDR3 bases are TGTGCCAGCAGCCCAGGGATTGAGCAGTTCTTC. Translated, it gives CASSPGIEQFF.